The 20 T cell receptor beta chains listed next were all sequenced from one sample in a study of T cells in Graves' hyperthyroidism and ophthalmopathy. Authors of the study amplified TCR beta CDR3 regions from RNA transcripts. First-round RT-PCR targeting the TCR CDR3 was performed with the HTBI primer set. TCRdb fed the multiplex PCR reads into MiXCR, producing one record per CDR3 protein. Of approximately 700,000 distinct CDR3 sequences listed, 16% were seen once; the top ten hold around 7.7%. Sequencing was performed on blood. The receptors were gathered from a man between 18 and 29 years old with Graves' hyperthyroidism.

This clonotype was seen a handful of times. In nucleotides, the CDR3 is TGTGCCAGCAGTTACCCCGGGGTTGGGACTAGCGGTTGGGGAACGCAGTATTTT. Its protein is CASSYPGVGTSGWGTQYF. This rearrangement joins TRBV6-5 to TRBJ2-3; 11 nucleotides agree with TRBD2. This CDR3 spans 18 amino acids. Unmatched junction bases numbered 16, after V lost 2 bases and J lost 9 bases. Germline V gives CDR1 MNHEY, CDR2 SVGAGI.

This clonotype showed up just a few times. V gene TRBV24-1 combines with J gene TRBJ1-2; no clear D gene. CDR3 length equals 13 residues. V was clipped by 3 bases and J by 3 bases, with 7 bases between them. CDR1 KGHDR and CDR2 SFDVKD come from the germline V gene. The CDR3 sequence is CATSDQDYYGYTF. In nucleotides, the CDR3 is TGTGCCACCAGTGATCAGGACTACTATGGCTACACCTTC.

This chain uses TRBV3-1 with TRBJ1-2; D unresolved. Trimming removed 4 bases from V and 6 bases from J, with 12 bases in between. The CDR3 contains 13 residues. Per the germline V gene, CDR1 is LGHDT and CDR2 is YNNKEL (reference sequence). CDR3 loop: CASSPFGRNGYTF. In DNA, the CDR3 is TGTGCCAGCAGCCCATTCGGAAGGAATGGCTACACCTTC. Based on the CDR3 plus reference TRBV3-1 and TRBJ1-2, the full variable domain is DTAVSQTPKYLVTQMGNDKSIKCEQNLGHDTMYWYKQDSKKFLKIMFSYNNKELIINETVPNRFSPKSPDKAHLNLHINSLELGDSAVYFCASSPFGRNGYTFGSGTRLTVV.

This clonotype was observed a few times. The chain uses TRBV6-5 and TRBJ1-2; 7 nucleotides agree with TRBD1. Germline CDR1 is MNHEY and CDR2 is SVGAGI. Trimming cost V 0 bases and J 0 bases; bases outside gene matches: 7. CDR3 length: 17 amino acids. CDR3 loop: CASSYSGGQLTNYGYTF. The CDR3 nucleotides are TGTGCCAGCAGTTACTCGGGGGGACAGCTTACTAACTATGGCTACACCTTC.

The V gene is TRBV15, the J gene TRBJ2-3, with 9 bases aligning to TRBD2. This CDR3 spans 14 amino acids. From germline, CDR1 is LNHNV and CDR2 YYDKDF (reference sequence). With V trimmed by 11 bases and J by 6 bases, 12 bases remained unmatched. The DNA for the CDR3 is TGTGCCTCCTCCCCGGGGACTAGCCTGGATACGCAGTATTTT. It translates to CASSPGTSLDTQYF. Combining the CDR3 with reference TRBV15 and TRBJ2-3 gives the whole variable domain DAMVIQNPRYQVTQFGKPVTLSCSQTLNHNVMYWYQQKSSQAPKLLFHYYDKDFNNEADTPDNFQSRRPNTSFCFLDIRSPGLGDTAMYLCASSPGTSLDTQYFGPGTRLTVL.

This clonotype was seen ten or more times. V gene TRBV7-2 combines with J gene TRBJ2-1; D is uncertain. This CDR3 is 11 amino acids long. Germline V gene sequence: CDR1 SGHTA, CDR2 FQGNSA. V was shortened by 3 bases and J by 8 bases, with 5 bases between the two germline ends. CDR3 DNA sequence: TGTGCCAGCAGCTTGGTCTATGAGCAGTTCTTC. Its protein product is CASSLVYEQFF.

The rearrangement links TRBV10-3 to TRBJ2-5, with 8 bases aligning to TRBD1. With 7 bases clipped from V and 5 bases from J, the junction kept 9 bases outside the gene matches. Germline values: CDR1 ENHRY, CDR2 SYGVKD. This CDR3 has 14 residues. The CDR3 region is CAIKSSGGDETQYF. CDR3 nucleotides: TGTGCCATCAAATCCTCAGGGGGCGATGAGACCCAGTACTTC.

At least ten counts were recorded for this clonotype. CDR3 protein: CASSPREVVSEKLFF. DNA for the CDR3: TGTGCCAGCTCACCAAGGGAGGTCGTCTCTGAAAAACTGTTTTTT. The chain is built from TRBV18 and TRBJ1-4; no firm D call. V lost 2 bases, J lost 7 bases, and 14 bases lay in between. CDR1 and CDR2 (germline): KGHSH, LQKENI. The CDR3 totals 15 residues.

The table lists this clonotype with a count of one. A much larger clone is a single base away; this may be a read error. The V and J genes are TRBV18 and TRBJ1-2, with TRBD1 as a possible D gene (5 bases). CDR1 KGHSH and CDR2 LQKENI come from the germline V gene. The CDR3 is 15 amino acids. In DNA, the CDR3 is TGTGCCGGCTCACCGGAGGGTTCAGGGAGCTATGGCTACACCTTC. This codes for CAGSPEGSGSYGYTF.

The gene calls are TRBV10-3 and TRBJ1-2; D gene unclear. The CDR3 contains 13 residues. Looked up from germline, CDR1 is ENHRY and CDR2 is SYGVKD. V was pared by 6 bases and J by 5 bases, with 13 bases between. The CDR3 DNA sequence: TGTGCCATCAGGTCGGACTACGGGTATGGCTACACCTTC. This translates into CAIRSDYGYGYTF.

This clonotype was detected a few times. V is TRBV4-1 and J is TRBJ1-5; D unclear. From germline, CDR1 is MGHRA and CDR2 YSYEKL. V lost 0 bases, J lost 4 bases, and 7 bases lay in between. This CDR3 region has 14 residues. The CDR3 loop is CASSQDPSNQPQHF. The CDR3 DNA is TGCGCCAGCAGCCAAGACCCATCAAATCAGCCCCAGCATTTT.

The sample holds a few counts of this clonotype. The CDR3 bases are TGTGCCAGTACTCCCCAGCGGGGGGCGGGCGAGCAGTACTTC. As protein: CASTPQRGAGEQYF. The chain joins TRBV19 to TRBJ2-7, with TRBD2 identical over 9 bases. Trimming removed 7 bases from V and 6 bases from J; junction bases left unmatched: 10. There are 14 residues in the CDR3. In germline, CDR1 is LNHDA, CDR2 SQIVND (reference sequence).

This clonotype was recorded at least ten times. The V and J genes are TRBV20-1 and TRBJ2-3, with D possibly being TRBD2 (5 bases). Germline V gene data show CDR1 as DFQATT and CDR2 as SNEGSKA (reference sequence). Trimming took 6 bases from V and 5 from J, leaving 12 bases between them. CDR3 size: 12 residues. CDR3 in amino acids: CSATSRRDTQYF. In DNA, the CDR3 is TGCAGTGCCACTAGTCGACGAGATACGCAGTATTTT.

This clonotype was counted between two and nine times. V usage is TRBV6-1 and J usage is TRBJ2-5; TRBD1 might be the D (6 bases). CDR3 length equals 14 residues. In germline, CDR1 is MNHNS, CDR2 SASEGT. V was clipped by 8 bases and J by 5 bases, with 18 bases between them. DNA of the CDR3: TGTGCCAGCGCCTGGGGGACCCAGGGGGAGACCCAGTACTTC. Translation gives CASAWGTQGETQYF.

The chain is built from TRBV9 and TRBJ1-4, with 8 nucleotides matching TRBD1. In germline, CDR1 is SGDLS, CDR2 YYNGEE. V lost 7 bases and J lost 5; bases outside the gene matches: 10. CDR3 size: 15 residues. The CDR3 loop reads CASGKAGGANEKLFF. CDR3 in DNA: TGTGCCAGCGGGAAAGCAGGGGGCGCGAATGAAAAACTGTTTTTT.

Notes on this clonotype: This may be a read error, as it is one base from a much larger clone. V usage is TRBV7-2 and J usage is TRBJ2-5, with TRBD1 as a possible D gene (5 bases). The V end lost 5 bases, the J end lost 0 bases, and 13 bases lay between the germline ends. This CDR3 is built from 15 residues. The germline CDR1 and CDR2 sequences are SGHTA and FQGNSA. The CDR3 DNA is TGTGCCAGCAGCCCCCAGGGTCGAAACCAAGAGACCCAGTACTTC. This codes for CASSPQGRNQETQYF.

The table lists this clonotype with a few counts. The rearrangement links TRBV7-2 to TRBJ2-7, with 8 nucleotides matching TRBD2. V lost 3 bases and J lost 6; bases outside the gene matches: 10. The germline CDR1 and CDR2 sequences are SGHTA and FQGNSA. The CDR3 consists of 15 residues. The CDR3 bases are TGTGCCAGCAGCTTTCTTAGCGGGGTCTCTGGCGAGCAGTACTTC. Translation: CASSFLSGVSGEQYF.

This clonotype was detected ten times or more. This chain links TRBV2 with TRBJ2-5; 7 nucleotides align to TRBD1. CDR3 size: 11 residues. V shed 6 bases, J shed 5 bases, and the junction held 0 bases outside the gene matches. Germline CDR1 SNHLY, CDR2 FYNNEI. The CDR3 here is CASRQGETQYF. In DNA, the CDR3 is TGTGCCAGCAGACAGGGGGAGACCCAGTACTTC.

This clonotype was counted ten times or more. The chain recombines TRBV5-1 with TRBJ2-7, with 9 bases that match TRBD2. The CDR3 extends over 15 amino acids. The V gene end was trimmed by 0 bases and the J gene end by 5 bases; junction bases not matched to a gene: 6. CDR1 and CDR2 (germline): SGHRS, YFSETQ. The CDR3 region is CASSLESSGSDEQYF. CDR3 bases: TGCGCCAGCAGCTTGGAGAGTAGCGGGAGCGACGAGCAGTACTTC.

A few counts support this clonotype. The V call is TRBV30, the J call TRBJ2-1; 11 bases align to TRBD2. Germline V lookup: CDR1 GTSNPN, CDR2 SVGIG (reference sequence). The CDR3 contains 17 residues. After removal of 2 bases from V and 7 bases from J, the junction contained 13 bases not matched to a gene. In nucleotides, the CDR3 is TGTGCCTGGAGTAGACGTGGGACTAGCGGTGACTGGAATGAGCAGTTCTTC. The encoded protein is CAWSRRGTSGDWNEQFF. Together with reference TRBV30 and TRBJ2-1, the CDR3 gives the full variable domain: SQTIHQWPATLVQPVGSPLSLECTVEGTSNPNLYWYRQAAGRGLQLLFYSVGIGQISSEVPQNLSASRPQDRQFILSSKKLLLSDSGFYLCAWSRRGTSGDWNEQFFGPGTRLTVL.